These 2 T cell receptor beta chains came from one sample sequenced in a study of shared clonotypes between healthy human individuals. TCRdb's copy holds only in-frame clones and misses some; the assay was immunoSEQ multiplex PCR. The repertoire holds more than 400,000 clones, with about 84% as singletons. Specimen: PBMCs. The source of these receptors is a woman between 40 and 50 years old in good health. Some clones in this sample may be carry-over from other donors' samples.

The CDR3 nucleotides are TGTGCCTGGAGTGTAGGGTTAGACTATGGCTACACCTTC. Translating gives CAWSVGLDYGYTF. The V call is TRBV30, the J call TRBJ1-2; D gene ambiguous. The CDR3 runs to 13 residues. Trimming removed 0 bases at V and 3 bases at J, with 8 bases between. Germline lookup yields CDR1 GTSNPN and CDR2 SVGIG (reference sequence).

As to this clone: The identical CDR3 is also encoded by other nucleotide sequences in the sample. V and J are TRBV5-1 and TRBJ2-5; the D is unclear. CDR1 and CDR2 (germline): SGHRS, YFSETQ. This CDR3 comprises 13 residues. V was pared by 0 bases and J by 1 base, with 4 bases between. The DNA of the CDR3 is TGCGCCAGCAGCTTGGCCATCCAAGAGACCCAGTACTTC. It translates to CASSLAIQETQYF.